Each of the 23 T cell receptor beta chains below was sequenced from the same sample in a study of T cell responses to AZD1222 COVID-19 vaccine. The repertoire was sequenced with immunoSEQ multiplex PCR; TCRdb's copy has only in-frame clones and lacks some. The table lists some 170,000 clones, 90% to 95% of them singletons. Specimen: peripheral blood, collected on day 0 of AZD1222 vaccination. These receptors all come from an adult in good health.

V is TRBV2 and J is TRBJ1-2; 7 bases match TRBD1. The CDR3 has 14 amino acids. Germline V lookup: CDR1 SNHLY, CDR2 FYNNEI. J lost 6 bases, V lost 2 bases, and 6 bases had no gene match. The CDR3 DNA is TGTGCCAGCAGTGAACAGGGGGGTGCTGATGGCTACACCTTC. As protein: CASSEQGGADGYTF.

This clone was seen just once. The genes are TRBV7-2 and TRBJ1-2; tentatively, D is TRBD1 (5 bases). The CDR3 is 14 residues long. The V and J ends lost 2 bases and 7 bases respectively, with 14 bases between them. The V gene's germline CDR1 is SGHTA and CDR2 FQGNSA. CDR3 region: CASSLKTGTGGYTF. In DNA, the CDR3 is TGTGCCAGCAGCTTAAAGACTGGGACGGGTGGCTACACCTTC.

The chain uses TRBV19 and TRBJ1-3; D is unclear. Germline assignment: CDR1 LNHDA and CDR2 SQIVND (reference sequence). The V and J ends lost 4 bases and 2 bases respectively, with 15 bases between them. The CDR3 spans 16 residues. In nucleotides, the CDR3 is TGTGCCAGTAGTACCCCCCTTAACCTAGCTGGAAACACCATATATTTT. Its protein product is CASSTPLNLAGNTIYF.

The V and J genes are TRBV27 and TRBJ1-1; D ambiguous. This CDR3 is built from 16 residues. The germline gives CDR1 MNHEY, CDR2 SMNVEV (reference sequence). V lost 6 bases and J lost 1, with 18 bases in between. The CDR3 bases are TGTGCCAGCAGCTTCTCCGTCGGGGAGGCGAACACTGAAGCTTTCTTT. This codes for CASSFSVGEANTEAFF.

CDR3 loop: CASRAPPAGELFF. In DNA, the CDR3 is TGTGCCAGCAGGGCCCCCCCCGCCGGGGAGCTGTTTTTT. The chain joins TRBV6-5 to TRBJ2-2; D remains unclear. V was clipped by 6 bases and J by 6 bases, with 11 bases between them. Germline CDR1 is MNHEY and CDR2 is SVGAGI. The CDR3 covers 13 residues.

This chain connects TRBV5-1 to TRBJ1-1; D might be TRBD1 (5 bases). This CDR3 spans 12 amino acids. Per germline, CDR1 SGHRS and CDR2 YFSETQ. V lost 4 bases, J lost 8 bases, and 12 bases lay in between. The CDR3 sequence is CASSPDRREAFF. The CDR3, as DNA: TGCGCCAGCAGCCCAGACAGACGGGAAGCTTTCTTT.

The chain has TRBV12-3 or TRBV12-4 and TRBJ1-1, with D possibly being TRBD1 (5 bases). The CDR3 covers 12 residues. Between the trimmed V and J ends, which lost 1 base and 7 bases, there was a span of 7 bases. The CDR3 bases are TGTGCCAGCAGTTTAGAAGGGGATGAAGCTTTCTTT. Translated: CASSLEGDEAFF.

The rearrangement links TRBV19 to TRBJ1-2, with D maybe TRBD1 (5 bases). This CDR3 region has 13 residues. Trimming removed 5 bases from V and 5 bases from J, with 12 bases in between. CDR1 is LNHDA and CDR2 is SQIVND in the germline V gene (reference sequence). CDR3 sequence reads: CASSPGRAYGYTF. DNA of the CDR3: TGTGCCAGTAGTCCTGGCAGGGCGTATGGCTACACCTTC.

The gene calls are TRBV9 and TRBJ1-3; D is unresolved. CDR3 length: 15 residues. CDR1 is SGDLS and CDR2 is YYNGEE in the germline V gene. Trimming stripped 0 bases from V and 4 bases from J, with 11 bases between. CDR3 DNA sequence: TGTGCCAGCAGCGTAGCTATGGGTACGGGAAACACCATATATTTT. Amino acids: CASSVAMGTGNTIYF.

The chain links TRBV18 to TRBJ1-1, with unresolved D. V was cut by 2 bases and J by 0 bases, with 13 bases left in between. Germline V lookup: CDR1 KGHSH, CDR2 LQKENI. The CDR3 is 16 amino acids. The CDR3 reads CASSPASHTVNTEAFF. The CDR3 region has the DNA TGTGCCAGCTCACCAGCGTCACACACAGTGAACACTGAAGCTTTCTTT.

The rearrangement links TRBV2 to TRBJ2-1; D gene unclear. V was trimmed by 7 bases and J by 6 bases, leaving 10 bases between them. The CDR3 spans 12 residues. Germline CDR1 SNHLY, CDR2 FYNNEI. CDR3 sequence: CASITVGNEQFF. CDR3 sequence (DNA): TGTGCCAGCATAACCGTTGGCAATGAGCAGTTCTTC.

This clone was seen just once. Written as DNA, the CDR3 is TGTGCCAGTTATGACATAGCTAACTATGGCTACACCTTC. Translation gives CASYDIANYGYTF. This sequence joins TRBV19 and TRBJ1-2; D remains unclear. Germline values: CDR1 LNHDA, CDR2 SQIVND (reference sequence). The V end lost 8 bases, the J end lost 0 bases, and 10 bases lay between the germline ends. The CDR3 contains 13 residues.

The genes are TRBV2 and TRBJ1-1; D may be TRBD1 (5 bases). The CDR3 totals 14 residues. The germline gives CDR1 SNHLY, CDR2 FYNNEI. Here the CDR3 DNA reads TGTGTCGCAGCGGGGGGTGGCCTTTCCACTGAAGCTTTCTTT. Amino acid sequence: CVAAGGGLSTEAFF. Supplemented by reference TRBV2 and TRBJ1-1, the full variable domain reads EPEVTQTPSHQVTQMGQEVILRCVPISNHLYFYWYRQILGQKVEFLVSFYNNEISEKSEIFDDQFSVERPDGSNFTLKIRSTKLEDSAMYFCVAAGGGLSTEAFFGQGTRLTVV.

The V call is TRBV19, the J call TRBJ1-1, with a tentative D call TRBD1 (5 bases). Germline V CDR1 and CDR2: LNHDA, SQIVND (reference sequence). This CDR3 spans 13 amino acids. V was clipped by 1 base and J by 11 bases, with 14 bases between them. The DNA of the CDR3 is TGTGCCAGTAGTATAGCTACGGGGCGCAGGGCTTTCTTT. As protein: CASSIATGRRAFF.

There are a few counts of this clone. The CDR3 DNA is TGTGCCAGCAGTTTAGCGGGAGGGGGCAATGAGCAGTTCTTC. Amino acid sequence: CASSLAGGGNEQFF. The chain couples TRBV6-4 to TRBJ2-1; TRBD2 agrees at 11 bases. Germline lookup yields CDR1 MRHNA and CDR2 SNTAGT. This CDR3 comprises 14 residues. Trimming cost V 5 bases and J 6 bases; bases outside gene matches: 3.

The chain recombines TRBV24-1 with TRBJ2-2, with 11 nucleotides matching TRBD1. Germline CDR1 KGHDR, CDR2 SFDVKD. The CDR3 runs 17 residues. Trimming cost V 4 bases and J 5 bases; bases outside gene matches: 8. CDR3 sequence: CATSDPGTGGGTGELFF. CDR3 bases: TGTGCCACCAGTGACCCCGGGACAGGGGGTGGTACCGGGGAGCTGTTTTTT.

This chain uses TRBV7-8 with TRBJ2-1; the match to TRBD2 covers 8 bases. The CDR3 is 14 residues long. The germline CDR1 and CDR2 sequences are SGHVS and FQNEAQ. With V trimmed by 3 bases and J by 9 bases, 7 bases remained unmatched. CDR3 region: CASSLSGTSFEQFF. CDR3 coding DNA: TGTGCCAGCAGCTTGTCCGGGACTAGTTTTGAGCAGTTCTTC.

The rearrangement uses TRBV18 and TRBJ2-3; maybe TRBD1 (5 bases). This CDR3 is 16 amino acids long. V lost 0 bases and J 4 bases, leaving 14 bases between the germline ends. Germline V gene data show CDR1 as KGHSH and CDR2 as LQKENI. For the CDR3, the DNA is TGTGCCAGCTCACCACCCCAACAGACAGCCGCAGATACGCAGTATTTT. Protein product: CASSPPQQTAADTQYF.

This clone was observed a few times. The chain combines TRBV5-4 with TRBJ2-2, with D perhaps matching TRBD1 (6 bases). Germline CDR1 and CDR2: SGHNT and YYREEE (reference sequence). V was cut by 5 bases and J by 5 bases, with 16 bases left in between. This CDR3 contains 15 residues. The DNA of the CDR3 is TGTGCCAGCAGACTGGACAGCCCGGGTACCGGGGAGCTGTTTTTT. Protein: CASRLDSPGTGELFF.

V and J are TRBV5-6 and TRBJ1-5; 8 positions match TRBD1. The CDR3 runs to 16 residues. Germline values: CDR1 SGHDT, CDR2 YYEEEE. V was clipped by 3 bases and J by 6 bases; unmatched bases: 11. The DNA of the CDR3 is TGTGCCAGCAGCTCCTGGCAATACAGGGGGGGTCAGCCCCAGCATTTT. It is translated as CASSSWQYRGGQPQHF.

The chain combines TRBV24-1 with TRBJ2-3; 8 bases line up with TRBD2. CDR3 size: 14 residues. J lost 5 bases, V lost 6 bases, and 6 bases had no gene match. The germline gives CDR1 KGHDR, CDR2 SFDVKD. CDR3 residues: CATSQAGDLDTQYF. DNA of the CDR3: TGTGCCACCAGTCAAGCGGGAGATTTAGATACGCAGTATTTT.

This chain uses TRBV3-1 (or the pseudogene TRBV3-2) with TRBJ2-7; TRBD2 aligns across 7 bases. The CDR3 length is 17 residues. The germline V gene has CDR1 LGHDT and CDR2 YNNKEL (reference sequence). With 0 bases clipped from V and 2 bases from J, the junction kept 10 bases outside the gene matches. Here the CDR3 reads CASSQDRGGGTTYEQYF. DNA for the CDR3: TGTGCCAGCAGCCAAGATCGTGGCGGGGGAACCACCTACGAGCAGTACTTC.

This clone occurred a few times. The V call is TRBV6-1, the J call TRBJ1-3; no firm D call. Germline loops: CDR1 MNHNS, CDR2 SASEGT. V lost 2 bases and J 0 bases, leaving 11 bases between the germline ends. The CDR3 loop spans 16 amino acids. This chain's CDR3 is CASSEQQSFSGNTIYF. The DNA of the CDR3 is TGTGCCAGCAGTGAACAACAGTCATTCTCTGGAAACACCATATATTTT.